Listed here are 23 T cell receptor beta chains from one sample, sequenced in a study of long-term antiretroviral therapy in people with HIV (dated 2022 in TCRdb). The immunoSEQ hsTCRB v3.0 assay was used at survey level resolution for TRB variable region sequencing. The immuneACCESS repertoire file appears here via TCRdb, limited to in-frame rearrangements. These files lack a portion of the clones; in checked studies, under half of the deficit traces to unresolved V genes, and the cause of the others is not known. Recorded for this sample are 30,000 to 40,000 clones; 70% to 80% of them occurred a single time. The top ten clones comprise roughly 3.2% of the sample. The input for sequencing was unsorted PBMCs, taken 1.9 years after starting antiretroviral therapy. All receptors come from a young man with HIV.

The chain joins TRBV7-6 to TRBJ2-7; D uncertain. V was clipped by 9 bases and J by 7 bases, with 25 bases between them. This CDR3 region has 15 residues. Per the germline V gene, CDR1 is SGHVS and CDR2 is FNYEAQ. The CDR3 loop reads CASTPPRHGLWEQYF. As DNA, the CDR3 is TGTGCCAGTACCCCCCCTAGACATGGCCTGTGGGAGCAGTACTTC.

The V and J genes are TRBV9 and TRBJ1-1; the match to TRBD1 covers 8 bases. This CDR3 has 15 amino acids. V was pared by 0 bases and J by 4 bases, with 5 bases of the junction left unmatched. In germline, CDR1 is SGDLS, CDR2 YYNGEE. The CDR3 coding sequence is TGTGCCAGCAGCGTAGTTTACAGGGGGAGCACTGAAGCTTTCTTT. This translates into CASSVVYRGSTEAFF.

V and J are TRBV18 and TRBJ2-5; 8 bases align to TRBD1. Losses at the gene ends were 3 bases for V and 4 bases for J; bases not matched to a gene: 4. Germline assignment: CDR1 KGHSH and CDR2 LQKENI. The CDR3 has 14 residues. The CDR3 region has the DNA TGTGCCAGCTCACCTGGACAGGGACCAGAGACCCAGTACTTC. Translating gives CASSPGQGPETQYF.

The gene calls are TRBV5-4 and TRBJ2-2, with D possibly being TRBD2 (6 bases). The CDR3 spans 14 residues. Germline lookup yields CDR1 SGHNT and CDR2 YYREEE (reference sequence). With 3 bases removed from V and 8 bases from J, the gap between germline ends came to 14 bases. The CDR3 DNA reads as TGTGCCAGCAGCTATGGGGGGAAAGGTGGGGAGCTGTTTTTT. This gives the protein CASSYGGKGGELFF. The full variable domain, in which reference TRBV5-4 and TRBJ2-2 provide the parts outside the CDR3, is ETGVTQSPTHLIKTRGQQVTLRCSSQSGHNTVSWYQQALGQGPQFIFQYYREEENGRGNFPPRFSGLQFPNYSSELNVNALELDDSALYLCASSYGGKGGELFFGEGSRLTVL.

There are a few counts of this clone. The V and J genes are TRBV27 and TRBJ2-3, with D hard to call. Between the trimmed V and J ends, which lost 4 bases and 4 bases, there was a span of 18 bases. Germline values: CDR1 MNHEY, CDR2 SMNVEV (reference sequence). This CDR3 is built from 16 residues. The DNA for the CDR3 is TGTGCCAGCAGTTCCGCCCTCCGCGGTATCGCAGATACGCAGTATTTT. Translation: CASSSALRGIADTQYF.

This clone was counted a single time. The chain has TRBV7-8 and TRBJ1-2; D not resolved. From germline, CDR1 is SGHVS and CDR2 FQNEAQ. Trimming cost V 4 bases and J 8 bases, with 14 bases left between them. The CDR3 is 13 residues long. The CDR3, as DNA: TGTGCCAGCAGCTCCCGGGGTGGGGTGGGCTACACCTTC. Translation: CASSSRGGVGYTF.

This chain joins TRBV15 and TRBJ2-3; D is perhaps TRBD1 (6 bases). Germline V gene data show CDR1 as LNHNV and CDR2 as YYDKDF (reference sequence). The CDR3 is 14 residues long. Trimming removed 5 bases from V and 2 bases from J, with 11 bases in between. The CDR3 region has the DNA TGTGCCACCAGCCCCAGACAGGCCACAGATACGCAGTATTTT. This gives the protein CATSPRQATDTQYF.

The chain combines TRBV29-1 with TRBJ2-1, with TRBD2 as a possible D gene (5 bases). The CDR3 extends over 13 amino acids. Trimming shortened V by 5 bases and J by 8 bases, and 16 bases separated the two germline ends. Germline values: CDR1 SQVTM, CDR2 ANQGSEA. CDR3 sequence (DNA): TGCAGCGTTACGCTAGCCAGTGTGGATGAGCAGTTCTTC. Protein product: CSVTLASVDEQFF.

CDR3 region: CATSRAGSGSYEQYF. The DNA of the CDR3 is TGTGCCACCAGCAGAGCAGGGAGCGGATCCTACGAGCAGTACTTC. The genes are TRBV15 and TRBJ2-7; D might be TRBD1 or TRBD2, each matching 5 bases. Trimming removed 1 base at V and 1 base at J, with 11 bases between. The CDR3 length is 15 residues. CDR1 and CDR2 (germline): LNHNV, YYDKDF (reference sequence).

The rearrangement joins TRBV28 to TRBJ1-5, with 8 bases aligning to TRBD1. The CDR3 consists of 15 residues. V shed 2 bases and J 6 bases; nucleotides not matched to a gene: 6. Per germline, CDR1 MDHEN and CDR2 SYDVKM. As DNA, the CDR3 is TGTGCCAGCAGTTTAATGGGCAGGGGGCTTCAGCCCCAGCATTTT. It codes for CASSLMGRGLQPQHF.

The chain combines TRBV28 with TRBJ2-4, with no clear D. Germline CDR1 MDHEN, CDR2 SYDVKM. The CDR3 loop spans 18 amino acids. V lost 3 bases to trimming and J lost 2 bases, with 20 bases between them. The CDR3 DNA is TGTGCCAGCAGTTTCCGGGCTCGACTCCTATTTCCCAAAAACATTCAGTACTTC. Translated: CASSFRARLLFPKNIQYF.

The V call is TRBV6-5, the J call TRBJ1-1; D may be TRBD1 (5 bases). V was cut by 0 bases and J by 5 bases, with 10 bases left in between. This CDR3 contains 14 residues. In germline, CDR1 is MNHEY, CDR2 SVGAGI. DNA for the CDR3: TGTGCCAGCAGTTACTCGATCAGGGAAACTGAAGCTTTCTTT. The encoded protein is CASSYSIRETEAFF.

The CDR3 nucleotides read TGCAGCGTGCTTGGGACAGCCTTCAACACTGAAGCTTTCTTT. It translates to CSVLGTAFNTEAFF. The chain employs TRBV29-1 and TRBJ1-1; 7 bases agree with TRBD1. The V and J ends lost 6 bases and 2 bases, in that order; junction bases with no gene match: 9. This CDR3 has 14 amino acids. Germline V gene sequence: CDR1 SQVTM, CDR2 ANQGSEA.

This clone was counted a few times. This chain connects TRBV28 to TRBJ2-3; TRBD2 aligns across 10 bases. Germline V gives CDR1 MDHEN, CDR2 SYDVKM. Trimming removed 5 bases from V and 2 bases from J; junction bases left unmatched: 10. This CDR3 contains 17 residues. CDR3 DNA: TGTGCCAGCAGTACTAAACTTAGCGGGGGGTACACAGATACGCAGTATTTT. Translated, it gives CASSTKLSGGYTDTQYF.

The chain has TRBV4-2 and TRBJ2-1, with no clear D. This CDR3 contains 15 residues. Trimming removed 2 bases from V and 3 bases from J, with 11 bases in between. CDR1 and CDR2 from the germline V gene are LGHNA and YNFKEQ. DNA of the CDR3: TGTGCCAGCAGCCAACCGGTAATGGGCTACAATGAGCAGTTCTTC. It is translated as CASSQPVMGYNEQFF.

In DNA form, the CDR3 reads TGTGCCAGCAGCTTAATAGTCGGCACTGAAGCTTTCTTT. This translates into CASSLIVGTEAFF. The rearrangement joins TRBV7-9 to TRBJ1-1; no firm D call. The germline V and J ends were trimmed by 2 bases and 4 bases, with 8 bases remaining between them. Germline CDR1 reads SEHNR; CDR2 reads FQNEAQ (reference sequence). The CDR3 contains 13 residues.

V and J are TRBV11-2 and TRBJ1-4; 11 nucleotides align to TRBD1. CDR1 SGHAT and CDR2 FQNNGV come from the germline V gene. The CDR3 runs to 15 residues. V trimming: 1 base; J trimming: 8 bases; junction bases outside the gene matches: 3. The CDR3: CASSLAGTGGEKLFF. The CDR3 DNA reads TGTGCCAGCAGCTTAGCCGGGACAGGGGGGGAAAAACTGTTTTTT.

J is TRBJ1-1 and V is TRBV30; no reliable D call. Germline CDR1 is GTSNPN and CDR2 is SVGIG (reference sequence). The CDR3 is 15 amino acids. V shed 1 base and J shed 5 bases, with 17 bases lying between them. CDR3: CAWSARHEGGTEAFF. Written as DNA, the CDR3 is TGTGCCTGGAGTGCCCGTCACGAGGGAGGAACTGAAGCTTTCTTT.

This rearrangement joins TRBV5-1 to TRBJ2-5; 11 nucleotides line up with TRBD2. Germline V CDR1 and CDR2: SGHRS, YFSETQ. The trim removed 1 base at V and 2 bases at J, leaving 4 bases unmatched. This CDR3 has 16 amino acids. The CDR3 DNA sequence: TGCGCCAGCAGCTTGTTTCCTAGCGGGGGGCAAGAGACCCAGTACTTC. Protein product: CASSLFPSGGQETQYF.

This clone was recorded a few times. The chain uses TRBV5-4 and TRBJ1-3; TRBD1 matches at 9 bases. J gave up 3 bases and V 4 bases, and 2 bases lay outside the gene matches. The CDR3 contains 14 residues. Germline loops: CDR1 SGHNT, CDR2 YYREEE (reference sequence). The CDR3, as DNA: TGTGCCAGCAGCCCGACAGGGGGTGGAAACACCATATATTTT. It translates to CASSPTGGGNTIYF. The full variable domain, in which reference TRBV5-4 and TRBJ1-3 provide the parts outside the CDR3, is ETGVTQSPTHLIKTRGQQVTLRCSSQSGHNTVSWYQQALGQGPQFIFQYYREEENGRGNFPPRFSGLQFPNYSSELNVNALELDDSALYLCASSPTGGGNTIYFGEGSWLTVV.

The J gene is TRBJ2-1, the V gene TRBV5-1; TRBD2 matches 7 bases. Per the germline V gene, CDR1 is SGHRS and CDR2 is YFSETQ. The V segment lost 4 bases and the J segment 4 bases; nucleotides outside the gene matches: 8. The CDR3 is 15 amino acids. In nucleotides, the CDR3 is TGCGCCAGCAGCCCCGCGGCGGGGGAGTACAATGAGCAGTTCTTC. Translated, it gives CASSPAAGEYNEQFF.

J is TRBJ2-1 and V is TRBV11-2; the match to TRBD2 covers 9 bases. Germline V gene sequence: CDR1 SGHAT, CDR2 FQNNGV. V was clipped by 2 bases and J by 10 bases; unmatched bases: 9. The CDR3 contains 15 residues. The CDR3 loop reads CASSLIASGATEQFF. CDR3 DNA sequence: TGTGCCAGCAGCTTAATCGCTAGCGGGGCGACCGAGCAGTTCTTC.

CDR3 bases: TGTGCCAGCGGTCGACAGGCGGCCACTGAAGCTTTCTTT. It translates to CASGRQAATEAFF. The chain recombines TRBV6-1 with TRBJ1-1; perhaps TRBD1 as D (6 bases). Per the germline V gene, CDR1 is MNHNS and CDR2 is SASEGT. V dropped 8 bases and J dropped 4 bases, with 14 bases sitting between them. This CDR3 comprises 13 residues.